This TCR beta chain was sequenced for a study of vaccination and CD4 T cells after COVID-19. CDR1 and CDR2 from the germline V gene are DFQATT and SNEGSKA (reference sequence). CDR3 length: 16 amino acids. After removal of 6 bases from V and 0 bases from J, the junction contained 7 bases not matched to a gene. The Oncomine TCR Beta short-read assay generated sequence data from the DNA of cultured CD4+ T cells. TCRdb passed the PCR reads through MiXCR, listing each CDR3 protein once. The data contain roughly 19,000 distinct CDR3 sequences, roughly three fifths of them singletons. Documented treatment: approximately nine-day PBMC culture with coronavirus spike peptide pools or control peptides (ViraFEST assay). On this clonotype itself: Its antigen is still unknown.

Source: CD4+ T cells from blood, cultured in vitro, taken before SARS-CoV-2 vaccination. The source is a human donor who had recovered from COVID-19. The chain carries TRBV20-1 and TRBJ2-1, with 11 nucleotides matching TRBD2. The CDR3 nucleotides read TGCAGTGCGGTAGCGGGAGGGCCGAGCTCCTACAATGAGCAGTTCTTC. Amino acids: CSAVAGGPSSYNEQFF.